A single TCR beta chain is shown here with its context. Its antigen remains unidentified. Unstimulated Tregs (CD4+CD25+CD127-) and CD4+CD25- non-Tregs were sorted from PBMCs. Using immunoSEQ multiplex PCR, the repertoire was profiled, and TCRdb retains in-frame clones only, with some absent. The sample contains around 230,000 clones, roughly four fifths of which appear only once. The data are from a study of Tregs in tolerant kidney transplant recipients. This CDR3 contains 14 residues. CDR1 is MNHNS and CDR2 is SASEGT in the germline V gene. V dropped 1 base and J dropped 5; count of bases not matched to a gene: 1. Overall study results and limits: Findings come from small patient numbers and require larger validation. No direct test of biological reproducibility was done here. Activated donor B cell expansion appeared to reveal the most relevant donor-specific TCRbeta repertoire.

The chain has TRBV6-1 and TRBJ1-2; 10 nucleotides match TRBD1. The receptor's source is a human donor in good health. Sample: CD4+ T cells from blood. As DNA, the CDR3 is TGTGCCAGCAGTGAAGGGACAGGGGGGTATGGCTACACCTTC. It yields the protein CASSEGTGGYGYTF.